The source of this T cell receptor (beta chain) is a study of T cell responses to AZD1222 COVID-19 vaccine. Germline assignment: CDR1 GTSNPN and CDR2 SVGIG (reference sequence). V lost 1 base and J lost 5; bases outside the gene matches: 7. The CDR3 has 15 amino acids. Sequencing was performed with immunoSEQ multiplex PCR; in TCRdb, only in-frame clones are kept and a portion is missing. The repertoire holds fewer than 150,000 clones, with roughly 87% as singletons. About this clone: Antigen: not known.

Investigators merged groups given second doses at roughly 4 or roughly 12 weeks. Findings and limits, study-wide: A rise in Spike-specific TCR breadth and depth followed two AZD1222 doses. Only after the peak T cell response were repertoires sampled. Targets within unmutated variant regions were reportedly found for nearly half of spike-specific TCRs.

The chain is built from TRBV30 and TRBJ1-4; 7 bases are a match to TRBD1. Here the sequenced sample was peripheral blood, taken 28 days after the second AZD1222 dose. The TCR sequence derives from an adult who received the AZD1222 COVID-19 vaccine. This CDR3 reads CAWSALDRKNEKLFF. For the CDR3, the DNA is TGTGCCTGGAGTGCCCTGGACAGGAAAAATGAAAAACTGTTTTTT.